This entry lists 11 T cell receptor beta chains sequenced from one sample in a study of T cell repertoires in cytomegalovirus infection (dated by TCRdb to the late 2010s). Data came from an Illumina HiSeq 1500. TCRdb's own reprocessing of the public reads used fastp at Q25 and MiXCR and kept productive beta chains. Rows are combined by CDR3 protein, so each entry shows the most common genes and DNA. The sample contains about 360,000 distinct CDR3 sequences, roughly 20% of them found a single time. The ten largest clones capture under 9% of the sample. What was sequenced was PBMCs. These receptors came from a human donor in good health (CMV status not recorded). Some clones in this sample may be carry-over from other donors' samples.

This clonotype was seen ten or more times. The chain employs TRBV7-8 and TRBJ2-2, with 8 positions matching TRBD2. After removal of 5 bases from V and 3 bases from J, the junction contained 11 bases not matched to a gene. The length of the CDR3 is 17 residues. Germline values: CDR1 SGHVS, CDR2 FQNEAQ. The CDR3 protein is CASSPYGGGRDTGELFF. The CDR3 coding sequence is TGTGCCAGCAGCCCTTATGGCGGGGGGCGGGACACCGGGGAGCTGTTTTTT. Full variable domain (outside the CDR3, taken from reference TRBV7-8 and TRBJ2-2): GAGVSQSPRYKVAKRGQDVALRCDPISGHVSLFWYQQALGQGPEFLTYFQNEAQLDKSGLPSDRFFAERPEGSVSTLKIQRTQQEDSAVYLCASSPYGGGRDTGELFFGEGSRLTVL.

The chain carries TRBV25-1 and TRBJ1-2, with TRBD1 identical over 8 bases. The CDR3 length is 13 residues. With V trimmed by 6 bases and J by 8 bases, 8 bases remained unmatched. Per the germline V gene, CDR1 is MGHDK and CDR2 is SYGVNS. CDR3 nucleotides: TGTGCCAGCAGAGAGGACAGGGCTGGCGGCTACACCTTC. Its protein product is CASREDRAGGYTF.

The genes are TRBV20-1 and TRBJ2-7, with D perhaps matching TRBD1 or TRBD2 (6 bases each). Germline V gene lookup returns CDR1 DFQATT and CDR2 SNEGSKA (reference sequence). Between the trimmed V and J ends, which lost 5 bases and 3 bases, there was a span of 20 bases. This CDR3 contains 15 residues. CDR3 sequence (DNA): TGCAGTGCTGATGGGGGGCCGGCAAAGATCTACGAGCAGTACTTC. It is translated as CSADGGPAKIYEQYF.

The chain uses TRBV25-1 and TRBJ1-1; TRBD1 agrees at 7 bases. The length of the CDR3 is 16 residues. Trimming at V came to 2 bases and at J to 4 bases, leaving 10 bases not matched to a gene. Germline V lookup: CDR1 MGHDK, CDR2 SYGVNS. CDR3 in amino acids: CASSERGRGLSTEAFF. DNA of the CDR3: TGTGCCAGCAGTGAACGTGGGAGGGGGCTGAGCACTGAAGCTTTCTTT.

This clonotype has at least ten counts. V usage is TRBV7-2 and J usage is TRBJ2-1; TRBD2 matches 11 bases. This CDR3 has 16 amino acids. Trimming took 1 base from V and 4 from J; bases not matched to a gene: 3. Germline assignment: CDR1 SGHTA and CDR2 FQGNSA. The CDR3 is CASSLEGTSGYNEQFF. The DNA of the CDR3 is TGTGCCAGCAGCTTAGAAGGGACTAGCGGTTACAATGAGCAGTTCTTC.

This chain connects TRBV5-4 to TRBJ1-2; D gene uncertain. This CDR3 has 13 residues. V dropped 4 bases and J dropped 4 bases, with 11 bases sitting between them. CDR1 is SGHNT and CDR2 is YYREEE in the germline V gene (reference sequence). As DNA, the CDR3 is TGTGCCAGCAGCGTAGAAGGGCCCTATGGCTACACCTTC. This sequence encodes CASSVEGPYGYTF.

The gene calls are TRBV20-1 and TRBJ2-2, with D unresolved. Germline V gene lookup returns CDR1 DFQATT and CDR2 SNEGSKA (reference sequence). Trimming left V 5 bases short and J 6 bases short, with 10 bases between. This CDR3 spans 12 amino acids. The CDR3 DNA sequence: TGCAGTGCTGTGGGGTTAGCCGGGGAGCTGTTTTTT. This sequence encodes CSAVGLAGELFF.

In its sample, this clonotype was seen many times. This chain connects TRBV7-2 to TRBJ1-2, with D uncertain. In germline, CDR1 is SGHTA, CDR2 FQGNSA. Deletions cut 4 bases from V and 5 bases from J, with 14 bases between. The CDR3 spans 14 residues. The CDR3 nucleotides read TGTGCCAGCAGCTCAAGAACAGTACCGTATGGCTACACCTTC. Protein sequence: CASSSRTVPYGYTF.

The table lists this clonotype with many counts. The chain has TRBV7-9 and TRBJ2-7, with 10 bases identical to TRBD1. The CDR3 extends over 15 amino acids. V shed 8 bases, J shed 3 bases, and the junction held 10 bases outside the gene matches. Germline V lookup: CDR1 SEHNR, CDR2 FQNEAQ (reference sequence). The CDR3 region has the DNA TGTGCCAGCGAAAGGTCGGGGACAGGGGACTACGAGCAGTACTTC. Protein: CASERSGTGDYEQYF.

This clonotype was recorded many times. The chain combines TRBV5-1 with TRBJ2-3; a weak D match, TRBD1 (7 bases). This CDR3 spans 15 amino acids. From germline, CDR1 is SGHRS and CDR2 YFSETQ. The V end lost 7 bases, the J end lost 3 bases, and 18 bases lay between the germline ends. The DNA for the CDR3 is TGCGCCAGCGGCAGGTCAGGGGGGTCGACAGATACGCAGTATTTT. As protein: CASGRSGGSTDTQYF.

Ten or more counts support this clonotype. The V gene is TRBV7-2, the J gene TRBJ2-7; D remains unclear. The CDR3 is 13 amino acids. The germline V gene encodes CDR1 SGHTA and CDR2 FQGNSA. With 1 base removed from V and 7 bases from J, the gap between germline ends came to 11 bases. The CDR3 coding sequence is TGTGCCAGCAGCTTAGAATTAACCGGGGAGCAGTACTTC. Translated: CASSLELTGEQYF.